These 26 T cell receptor beta chains share one sample of origin, sequenced in a study of blood T cell repertoires in COVID-19. Some clones are missing from TCRdb's copy, which holds only in-frame ones; the method was immunoSEQ multiplex PCR. In the table there are nearly 350,000 clones, more than 75% of which are singletons. The sample consisted of PBMCs or T cells enriched from blood (not recorded which). These receptors all come from a woman younger than 45 who had recovered from COVID-19.

This chain links TRBV11-3 with TRBJ1-5; 9 nucleotides line up with TRBD1. Germline V gives CDR1 SGHNT, CDR2 YENEEA. The CDR3 spans 18 residues. V lost 5 bases, J lost 0 bases, and 11 bases stayed unmatched. CDR3 region: CASSPRDRALDSNQPQHF. CDR3 nucleotides: TGTGCCAGCAGCCCCAGGGACAGGGCGTTAGATAGCAATCAGCCCCAGCATTTT.

This clone was picked up one time. This chain connects TRBV29-1 to TRBJ2-7; 12 bases are a match to TRBD2. Looked up from germline, CDR1 is SQVTM and CDR2 is ANQGSEA. The CDR3 loop spans 14 amino acids. Trimming took 7 bases from V and 2 from J; bases not matched to a gene: 6. This CDR3 reads CSARTSGDTYEQYF. The CDR3 region has the DNA TGCAGCGCCAGGACTAGCGGGGACACCTACGAGCAGTACTTC.

This clone was observed once. The chain couples TRBV7-9 to TRBJ2-3; TRBD2 matches at 14 bases. Germline CDR1 is SEHNR and CDR2 is FQNEAQ (reference sequence). The CDR3 extends over 16 amino acids. V gave up 5 bases and J gave up 1 base; unmatched junction bases: 2. Here the CDR3 reads CASSRTSGGRTDTQYF. The CDR3 region has the DNA TGTGCCAGCAGCCGGACTAGCGGGGGGCGCACAGATACGCAGTATTTT. The full variable domain, its missing parts supplied by reference TRBV7-9 and TRBJ2-3, is DTGVSQNPRHKITKRGQNVTFRCDPISEHNRLYWYRQTLGQGPEFLTYFQNEAQLEKSRLLSDRFSAERPKGSFSTLEIQRTEQGDSAMYLCASSRTSGGRTDTQYFGPGTRLTVL.

The chain couples TRBV2 to TRBJ2-7, with 9 bases lining up with TRBD2. The V gene's germline CDR1 is SNHLY and CDR2 FYNNEI. This CDR3 has 15 residues. V shed 4 bases and J 3 bases; nucleotides not matched to a gene: 7. In nucleotides, the CDR3 is TGTGCCAGCAGTGCCGACGGCGGGAGGGTCTACGAGCAGTACTTC. Its translation: CASSADGGRVYEQYF.

This chain joins TRBV28 and TRBJ2-1, with 9 bases lining up with TRBD1. The CDR3 runs to 15 residues. The germline CDR1 and CDR2 sequences are MDHEN and SYDVKM. With V trimmed by 7 bases and J by 3 bases, 7 bases remained unmatched. CDR3 sequence (DNA): TGTGCCAGCACCCTTACAGGGGGCTTCTACAATGAGCAGTTCTTC. Residues: CASTLTGGFYNEQFF.

V and J are TRBV4-3 and TRBJ1-2; 12 nucleotides line up with TRBD1. Germline V gene sequence: CDR1 LGHNA, CDR2 YSLEER. V trimming: 4 bases; J trimming: 2 bases; junction bases outside the gene matches: 5. There are 16 residues in the CDR3. The CDR3 DNA follows: TGCGCCAGCAGCCTGGGACAGGGGGCGATGAACTATGGCTACACCTTC. Amino acids: CASSLGQGAMNYGYTF.

As DNA, the CDR3 is TGTGCCAGCCCCTCGGAGCAGTACTTC. Its protein is CASPSEQYF. The chain joins TRBV18 to TRBJ2-7, with D unclear. V lost 8 bases, J lost 7 bases, and 6 bases lay in between. Germline assignment: CDR1 KGHSH and CDR2 LQKENI. The CDR3 runs 9 residues.

The CDR3 protein is CAIRQTGEDYGYTF. Here the CDR3 DNA reads TGTGCCATCAGACAGACAGGGGAAGACTATGGCTACACCTTC. The chain employs TRBV10-3 and TRBJ1-2; TRBD1 aligns across 8 bases. Losses at the gene ends were 6 bases for V and 3 bases for J; bases not matched to a gene: 6. CDR1 ENHRY and CDR2 SYGVKD come from the germline V gene. The CDR3 loop spans 14 amino acids.

The V gene is TRBV2, the J gene TRBJ2-5; 7 bases fit TRBD1. V was clipped by 6 bases and J by 5 bases; unmatched bases: 15. Germline V gene data show CDR1 as SNHLY and CDR2 as FYNNEI. The CDR3 runs 16 residues. The CDR3 protein is CASSYPGQSILETQYF. CDR3 coding DNA: TGTGCCAGCAGCTACCCGGGACAGTCGATTCTGGAGACCCAGTACTTC. Based on the CDR3 plus reference TRBV2 and TRBJ2-5, the full variable domain is EPEVTQTPSHQVTQMGQEVILRCVPISNHLYFYWYRQILGQKVEFLVSFYNNEISEKSEIFDDQFSVERPDGSNFTLKIRSTKLEDSAMYFCASSYPGQSILETQYFGPGTRLLVL.

This clone has only one observation. The chain couples TRBV6-6 to TRBJ2-2; 8 bases are a match to TRBD1. CDR1 and CDR2 (germline): MNHNY, SVGAGI (reference sequence). V dropped 5 bases and J dropped 2; count of bases not matched to a gene: 16. The CDR3 sequence is 19 residues long. The CDR3, as DNA: TGTGCCAGCAGTCGAACGTCACTTTCCAGGGGGCGCAACACCGGGGAGCTGTTTTTT. It translates to CASSRTSLSRGRNTGELFF.

The chain has TRBV7-2 and TRBJ2-5; D is perhaps TRBD2 (5 bases). The CDR3 is 14 residues long. Deletions cut 1 base from V and 4 bases from J, with 10 bases between. Germline V gene lookup returns CDR1 SGHTA and CDR2 FQGNSA. In nucleotides, the CDR3 is TGTGCCAGCAGCTTAGAGGCTAGCCGAGAGACCCAGTACTTC. Protein: CASSLEASRETQYF.

This clone has a handful of counts. The chain employs TRBV27 and TRBJ2-7; 12 bases match TRBD1. Germline V CDR1 and CDR2: MNHEY, SMNVEV (reference sequence). The CDR3 has 17 amino acids. Trimming cost V 5 bases and J 7 bases; bases outside gene matches: 15. In DNA, the CDR3 is TGTGCCAGCAGTCCTTATGTCCTGGGACAGGGGGCTGAAGAGCAGTACTTC. Protein product: CASSPYVLGQGAEEQYF.

The chain uses TRBV7-2 and TRBJ2-2, with D unresolved. CDR1 SGHTA and CDR2 FQGNSA come from the germline V gene. V was shortened by 1 base and J by 4 bases, with 16 bases between the two germline ends. The CDR3 contains 17 residues. For the CDR3, the DNA is TGTGCCAGCAGCTTAGATTTATTTGGTTCGGGCACCGGGGAGCTGTTTTTT. Translating it yields CASSLDLFGSGTGELFF.

This sequence joins TRBV5-1 and TRBJ1-2, with 7 bases fitting TRBD1. Per the germline V gene, CDR1 is SGHRS and CDR2 is YFSETQ. V dropped 0 bases and J dropped 4; count of bases not matched to a gene: 3. The CDR3 is made up of 14 amino acids. Here the CDR3 reads CASSLEGASYGYTF. CDR3 nucleotides: TGCGCCAGCAGCTTGGAGGGGGCTTCCTATGGCTACACCTTC.

This sequence joins TRBV7-6 and TRBJ2-3; a weak D match, TRBD2 (6 bases). V lost 5 bases to trimming and J lost 0 bases, with 12 bases between them. This CDR3 has 15 residues. Germline values: CDR1 SGHVS, CDR2 FNYEAQ. The CDR3 nucleotides read TGTGCCAGCAGCCCGGGACTGAAAAGCACAGATACGCAGTATTTT. Its protein is CASSPGLKSTDTQYF. Combining the CDR3 with reference TRBV7-6 and TRBJ2-3 gives the whole variable domain GAGVSQSPRYKVTKRGQDVALRCDPISGHVSLYWYRQALGQGPEFLTYFNYEAQQDKSGLPNDRFSAERPEGSISTLTIQRTEQRDSAMYRCASSPGLKSTDTQYFGPGTRLTVL.

V usage is TRBV5-1 and J usage is TRBJ1-5, with TRBD1 identical over 9 bases. V lost 4 bases to trimming and J lost 7 bases; unmatched junction nucleotides: 15. The CDR3 is made up of 17 amino acids. Germline V lookup: CDR1 SGHRS, CDR2 YFSETQ. CDR3 residues: CASSRRTGEASWQPQHF. The CDR3 region has the DNA TGCGCCAGCAGCCGACGGACAGGGGAGGCCTCATGGCAGCCCCAGCATTTT.

The V gene is TRBV13, the J gene TRBJ2-7; 7 nucleotides match TRBD1. Germline CDR1 is PRHDT and CDR2 is FYEKMQ (reference sequence). The length of the CDR3 is 14 residues. J lost 2 bases, V lost 7 bases, and 8 bases had no gene match. The CDR3 bases are TGTGCCAGCACCCGACAGGGCTCAGCCTACGAGCAGTACTTC. The encoded protein is CASTRQGSAYEQYF.

This chain links TRBV7-2 with TRBJ1-2; D is unclear. The CDR3 loop spans 15 amino acids. The germline V and J ends were trimmed by 0 bases and 0 bases, with 8 bases remaining between them. Looked up from germline, CDR1 is SGHTA and CDR2 is FQGNSA. Here the CDR3 reads CASSLARLTNYGYTF. The CDR3 nucleotides are TGTGCCAGCAGCTTAGCCAGACTTACTAACTATGGCTACACCTTC.

CDR3 in DNA: TGTGCCAGCAGCGCGATGCGGGGCGCCTACAATGAGCAGTTCTTC. This gives the protein CASSAMRGAYNEQFF. The chain carries TRBV2 and TRBJ2-1; TRBD2 is a possible D gene (6 bases). Germline V lookup: CDR1 SNHLY, CDR2 FYNNEI. The CDR3 totals 15 residues. V lost 6 bases, J lost 2 bases, and 14 bases lay in between.

The chain couples TRBV7-2 to TRBJ2-5; a possible D gene is TRBD2 (5 bases). Germline values: CDR1 SGHTA, CDR2 FQGNSA. Trimming shortened V by 7 bases and J by 5 bases, and 17 bases separated the two germline ends. The CDR3 has 14 amino acids. This chain's CDR3 is CASTHPGMRETQYF. DNA of the CDR3: TGTGCCAGCACCCATCCCGGGATGAGGGAGACCCAGTACTTC.

The chain links TRBV10-1 to TRBJ1-6, with 8 bases lining up with TRBD1. CDR1 is WNHNN and CDR2 is SYGVQD in the germline V gene (reference sequence). V was pared by 3 bases and J by 1 base, with 2 bases of the junction left unmatched. The CDR3 has 16 amino acids. The CDR3 protein is CASSDQGASYNSPLHF. CDR3 nucleotide sequence: TGCGCCAGCAGTGATCAGGGGGCTTCCTATAATTCACCCCTCCACTTT.

The gene calls are TRBV7-9 and TRBJ1-4; tentative D call: TRBD1 (6 bases). V was clipped by 1 base and J by 7 bases, with 13 bases between them. Looked up from germline, CDR1 is SEHNR and CDR2 is FQNEAQ (reference sequence). The CDR3 has 15 amino acids. CDR3 residues: CASSLGGTRGEKLFF. The DNA of the CDR3 is TGTGCCAGCAGCTTAGGTGGGACCAGGGGTGAAAAACTGTTTTTT.

The V gene is TRBV11-3, the J gene TRBJ2-3, with a weak D call TRBD2 (5 bases). V lost 5 bases, J lost 6 bases, and 9 bases lay in between. This CDR3 has 12 amino acids. Germline CDR1 SGHNT, CDR2 YENEEA. CDR3 nucleotides: TGTGCCAGCAGCCCGCGCGGGGATACGCAGTATTTT. Protein sequence: CASSPRGDTQYF.

The chain is built from TRBV4-3 and TRBJ1-2; D possibly corresponds to TRBD1 (6 bases). The CDR3 is 15 residues long. V lost 2 bases and J 6 bases, leaving 16 bases between the germline ends. Germline assignment: CDR1 LGHNA and CDR2 YSLEER. CDR3 in amino acids: CASSQTDRQGNGYTF. The CDR3 DNA reads as TGCGCCAGCAGCCAAACCGACAGGCAGGGGAATGGCTACACCTTC.

As to this clone: An end of the junction differs from the germline gene, which may be a read error. The rearrangement links TRBV28 to TRBJ2-7; TRBD2 matches 16 bases. This CDR3 region has 14 residues. The germline CDR1 and CDR2 sequences are MDHEN and SYDVKM. The CDR3 DNA follows: TGTGCCAGCAGTACACCGGGACTAGCGGGGGGGCTGAACTTC. Its translation is CASSTPGLAGGLNF. The full variable domain, completed using reference TRBV28 and TRBJ2-7, is DVKVTQSSRYLVKRTGEKVFLECVQDMDHENMFWYRQDPGLGLRLIYFSYDVKMKEKGDIPEGYSVSREKKERFSLILESASTNQTSMYLCASSTPGLAGGLNFGPGTRLTVT.

This chain joins TRBV3-1 (or the pseudogene TRBV3-2) and TRBJ1-1, with D perhaps TRBD1 (6 bases). CDR1 and CDR2 from the germline V gene are LGHDT and YNNKEL (reference sequence). There are 15 residues in the CDR3. Between the trimmed V and J ends, which lost 4 bases and 6 bases, there was a span of 18 bases. The CDR3 spells CASSPYRARGAEAFF. CDR3 nucleotide sequence: TGTGCCAGCAGCCCATACAGGGCCAGAGGGGCTGAAGCTTTCTTT.